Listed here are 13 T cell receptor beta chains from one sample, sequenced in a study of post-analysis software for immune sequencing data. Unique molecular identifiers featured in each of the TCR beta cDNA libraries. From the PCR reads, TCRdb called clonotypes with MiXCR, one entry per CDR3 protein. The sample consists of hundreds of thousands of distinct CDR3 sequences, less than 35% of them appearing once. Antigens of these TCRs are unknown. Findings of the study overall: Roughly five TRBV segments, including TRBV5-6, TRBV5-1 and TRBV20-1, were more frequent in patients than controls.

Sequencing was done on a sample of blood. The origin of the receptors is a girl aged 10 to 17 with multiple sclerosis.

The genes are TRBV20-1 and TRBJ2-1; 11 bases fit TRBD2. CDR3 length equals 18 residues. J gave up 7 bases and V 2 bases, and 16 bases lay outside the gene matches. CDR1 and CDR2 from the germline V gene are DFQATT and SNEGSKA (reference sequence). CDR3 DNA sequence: TGCAGTGCTAGACCCCTAGCGGGAGGACTATACCTTGGGAATGAGCAGTTCTTC. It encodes CSARPLAGGLYLGNEQFF.

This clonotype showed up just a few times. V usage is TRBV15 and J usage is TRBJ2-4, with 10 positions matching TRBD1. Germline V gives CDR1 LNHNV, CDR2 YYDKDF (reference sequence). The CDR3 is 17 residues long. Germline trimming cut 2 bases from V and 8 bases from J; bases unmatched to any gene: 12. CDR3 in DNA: TGTGCCACCAGCAGAAGACAGGGGGCTTCCAGGGGGGACATTCAGTACTTC. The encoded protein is CATSRRQGASRGDIQYF.

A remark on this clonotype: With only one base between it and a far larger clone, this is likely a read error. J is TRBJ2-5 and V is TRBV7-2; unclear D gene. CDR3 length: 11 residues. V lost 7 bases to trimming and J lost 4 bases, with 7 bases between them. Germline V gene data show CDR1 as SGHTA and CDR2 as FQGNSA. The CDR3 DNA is TGTGCCAGCAACTCGAGAGAGACCCAGTACTTC. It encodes CASNSRETQYF.

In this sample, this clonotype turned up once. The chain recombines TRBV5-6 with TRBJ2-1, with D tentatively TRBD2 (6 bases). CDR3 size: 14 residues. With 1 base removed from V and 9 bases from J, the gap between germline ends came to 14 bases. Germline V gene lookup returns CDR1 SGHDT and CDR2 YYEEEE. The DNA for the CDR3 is TGTGCCAGCAGCTTGTTTCGAATGCGGGGTGAGCAGTTCTTC. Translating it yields CASSLFRMRGEQFF.

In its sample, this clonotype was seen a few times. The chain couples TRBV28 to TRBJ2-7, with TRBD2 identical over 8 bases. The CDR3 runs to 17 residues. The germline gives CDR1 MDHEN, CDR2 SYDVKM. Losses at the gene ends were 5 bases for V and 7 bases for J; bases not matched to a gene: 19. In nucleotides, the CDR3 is TGTGCCAGCAGTCTTGGACTAGCACGGAGCTCCTACAATGAGCAGTACTTC. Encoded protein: CASSLGLARSSYNEQYF.

This CDR3 is CASSSELAGVTDTQYF. CDR3 nucleotide sequence: TGTGCCAGCAGCTCGGAACTAGCGGGTGTCACAGATACGCAGTATTTT. The J gene is TRBJ2-3, the V gene TRBV11-3; 9 positions match TRBD2. Germline V lookup: CDR1 SGHNT, CDR2 YENEEA. This CDR3 has 16 amino acids. The ends lost 4 bases at V and 2 bases at J; junction bases unmatched: 7.

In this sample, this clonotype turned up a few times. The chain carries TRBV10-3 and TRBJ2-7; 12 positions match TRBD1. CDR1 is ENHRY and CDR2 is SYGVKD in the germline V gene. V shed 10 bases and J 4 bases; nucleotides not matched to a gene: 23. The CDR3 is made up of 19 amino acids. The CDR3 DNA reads TGTGCCACCCATGCCACGTCTGAACCAGGGACAGGGGGCCTATACGAGCAGTACTTC. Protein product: CATHATSEPGTGGLYEQYF.

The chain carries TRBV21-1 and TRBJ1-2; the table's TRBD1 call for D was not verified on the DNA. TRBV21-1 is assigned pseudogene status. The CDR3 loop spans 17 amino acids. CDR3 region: CASSAGQPLSEARGYTF. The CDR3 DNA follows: TGTGCCAGCAGCGCGGGACAGCCACTCTCCGAGGCGAGGGGCTACACCTTC.

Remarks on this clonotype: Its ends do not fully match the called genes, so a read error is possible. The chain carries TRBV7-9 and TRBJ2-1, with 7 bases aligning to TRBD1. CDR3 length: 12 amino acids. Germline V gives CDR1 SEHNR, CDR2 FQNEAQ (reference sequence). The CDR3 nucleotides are TGTGCCAGCAGCCTACAGGGGAATGGGCAGTTCTTC. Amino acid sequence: CASSLQGNGQFF.

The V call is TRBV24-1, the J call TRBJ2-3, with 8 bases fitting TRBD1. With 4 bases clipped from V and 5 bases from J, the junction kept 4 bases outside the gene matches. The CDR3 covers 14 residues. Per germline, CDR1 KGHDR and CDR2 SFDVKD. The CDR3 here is CATSEDRVGDTQYF. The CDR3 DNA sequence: TGTGCCACCAGTGAGGACAGGGTGGGAGATACGCAGTATTTT.

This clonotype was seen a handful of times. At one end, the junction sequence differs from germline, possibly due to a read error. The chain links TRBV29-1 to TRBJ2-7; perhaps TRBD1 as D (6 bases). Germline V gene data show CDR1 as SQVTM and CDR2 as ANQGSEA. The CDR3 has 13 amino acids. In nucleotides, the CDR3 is TGCAGCGTCGAAGCCCCAAACAGGGACGAGCAGTACTTC. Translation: CSVEAPNRDEQYF.

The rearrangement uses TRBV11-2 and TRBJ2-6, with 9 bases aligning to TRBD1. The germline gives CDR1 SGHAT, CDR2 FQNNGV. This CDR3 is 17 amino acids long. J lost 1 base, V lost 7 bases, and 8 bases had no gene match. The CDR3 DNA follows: TGTGCCAGCACTCCTGGGACAGGGAATTCTGGGGCCAACGTCCTGACTTTC. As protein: CASTPGTGNSGANVLTF.

CDR3: CATTGMTGHYGYTF. The CDR3 nucleotides are TGTGCCACCACCGGAATGACAGGGCACTATGGCTACACCTTC. The chain joins TRBV10-3 to TRBJ1-2; 7 bases are shared with TRBD1. Looked up from germline, CDR1 is ENHRY and CDR2 is SYGVKD. The CDR3 contains 14 residues. Trimming at V came to 10 bases and at J to 3 bases, leaving 11 bases not matched to a gene.